The rows below give T cell receptor beta chains drawn from one sample of a study of relationships among human T cell subsets. TCRdb called the multiplex PCR reads again in MiXCR, with one record for every CDR3 protein. The profile shows roughly 7,200 distinct CDR3 sequences, about 70% of them singletons. The specimen was naive and transitional (CD45RA+) T cells sorted from blood. The origin of the receptors is a man in his forties in good health. CDR3s include the opening cysteine and the closing phenylalanine or tryptophan. A D gene is named only where the DNA matches it firmly. Only part of the rows carry a size: once, few, many, or a class if the clone is expanded.

V gene: TRBV20-1
clone size: NA
D gene: TRBD1
J gene: TRBJ1-1
CDR3 DNA: TGCAGTTCCCGGGACAGTCGGCTGAACACTGAAGCTTTCTTT
CDR3 protein: CSSRDSRLNTEAFF

V gene: TRBV27
clone size: NA
D gene: TRBD2
J gene: TRBJ2-7
CDR3 DNA: TGTGCCAGCAAGCTACTAGCGGGGGGCTACGAGCAGTACTTC
CDR3 protein: CASKLLAGGYEQYF

V gene: TRBV2
clone size: NA
D gene: NA
J gene: TRBJ2-3
CDR3 DNA: TGTGCCACCGATACTTTGGGACTCGCTAGCACAGATACGCAGTATTTT
CDR3 protein: CATDTLGLASTDTQYF

V gene: TRBV27
clone size: NA
D gene: NA
J gene: TRBJ1-5
CDR3 DNA: TGTGCCAGCAGTTCAAAAGGGTCGGGTCAGCCCCAGCATTTT
CDR3 protein: CASSSKGSGQPQHF

V gene: TRBV11-2
clone size: once
D gene: NA
J gene: TRBJ2-5
CDR3 DNA: TGTGCCAGCAGCCCGGGGACCATAAAGCTTAGACAGACCCAGTACTTC
CDR3 protein: CASSPGTIKLRQTQYF

V gene: TRBV5-1
clone size: NA
D gene: TRBD1
J gene: TRBJ1-2
CDR3 DNA: TGCGCCAGCTCGACCTGGACAGGGGGCAATGGCTACACCTTC
CDR3 protein: CASSTWTGGNGYTF

V gene: TRBV7-9
clone size: once
D gene: TRBD2
J gene: TRBJ2-3
CDR3 DNA: TGTGCCAGCAGCCCAGCGGGGGACCGCACAGATACGCAGTATTTT
CDR3 protein: CASSPAGDRTDTQYF

V gene: TRBV12-3/TRBV12-4
clone size: once
D gene: TRBD1
J gene: TRBJ1-2
CDR3 DNA: TGTGCCAGCAGTACACAGGGGGTTCATGGCTACACCTTC
CDR3 protein: CASSTQGVHGYTF

V gene: TRBV29-1
clone size: NA
D gene: NA
J gene: TRBJ2-5
CDR3 DNA: TGCAGCGGGGTGCATCATTCGGCAGAGACCCAGTACTTC
CDR3 protein: CSGVHHSAETQYF

V gene: TRBV20-1
clone size: NA
D gene: TRBD2
J gene: TRBJ2-1
CDR3 DNA: TGCAGTGCTGGGACTAGCGGAAGCTCCTACAATGAGCAGTTCTTC
CDR3 protein: CSAGTSGSSYNEQFF

V gene: TRBV14
clone size: NA
D gene: NA
J gene: TRBJ1-3
CDR3 DNA: TGTGCCAGCAGCTCTTGGGGAAACACCATATATTTT
CDR3 protein: CASSSWGNTIYF

V gene: TRBV7-9
clone size: NA
D gene: NA
J gene: TRBJ2-7
CDR3 DNA: TGTGCCAGCAGCTTAGGCGGGGGCCCCGGTGCGCAGTACTTC
CDR3 protein: CASSLGGGPGAQYF

V gene: TRBV7-8
clone size: NA
D gene: NA
J gene: TRBJ2-7
CDR3 DNA: TGTGCCAGCAGCTTAAACGACGGGACCTACGAGCAGTACTTC
CDR3 protein: CASSLNDGTYEQYF

V gene: TRBV6-6
clone size: NA
D gene: NA
J gene: TRBJ1-2
CDR3 DNA: TGTGCCAGCAGCCCTCAACCGGGGCAGGGCTACACCTTC
CDR3 protein: CASSPQPGQGYTF

V gene: TRBV12-3/TRBV12-4
clone size: few
D gene: NA
J gene: TRBJ2-1
CDR3 DNA: TGTGCCAGCAGAGGGGGTCCTTCCTACAATGAGCAGTTCTTC
CDR3 protein: CASRGGPSYNEQFF

V gene: TRBV5-1
clone size: NA
D gene: TRBD2
J gene: TRBJ2-7
CDR3 DNA: TGCGCCAGCAGCACCTTAGCGGGGGGGCCAAAGGAGCAGTACTTC
CDR3 protein: CASSTLAGGPKEQYF

V gene: TRBV7-8
clone size: NA
D gene: TRBD1
J gene: TRBJ1-6
CDR3 DNA: TGTGCCAGCAGCGCTACAGGGGGCTGGAATTCACCCCTCCACTTT
CDR3 protein: CASSATGGWNSPLHF

V gene: TRBV7-7
clone size: few
D gene: NA
J gene: TRBJ2-3
CDR3 DNA: TGTGCTAGCAGCTTAGATGCCCAGGATACGCAGTATTTT
CDR3 protein: CASSLDAQDTQYF

V gene: TRBV11-2
clone size: NA
D gene: NA
J gene: TRBJ2-5
CDR3 DNA: TGTGCCAGCAGCTTAGCCCAGGGGACCCAAGAGACCCAGTACTTC
CDR3 protein: CASSLAQGTQETQYF

V gene: TRBV11-2
clone size: NA
D gene: NA
J gene: TRBJ2-7
CDR3 DNA: TGTGCCAGCAGCTTCGACGTCCCCGAACAGTACTTC
CDR3 protein: CASSFDVPEQYF

V gene: TRBV29-1
clone size: NA
D gene: TRBD1
J gene: TRBJ2-7
CDR3 DNA: TGCAGCGTTGAGACGGGGGGACAGGGGGGATACGAGCAGTACTTC
CDR3 protein: CSVETGGQGGYEQYF

V gene: TRBV12-3/TRBV12-4
clone size: NA
D gene: NA
J gene: TRBJ1-5
CDR3 DNA: TGTGCCAGCAGTTTTACTGTTCTTAGCGATCAGCCCCAGCATTTT
CDR3 protein: CASSFTVLSDQPQHF

V gene: TRBV19
clone size: few
D gene: NA
J gene: TRBJ2-7
CDR3 DNA: TGTGCCAGTAGCCCGGGCCAGTCCTACGAGCAGTACTTC
CDR3 protein: CASSPGQSYEQYF

V gene: TRBV29-1
clone size: NA
D gene: NA
J gene: TRBJ1-5
CDR3 DNA: TGCAGCGCCGGTGAATATAGCAATCAGCCCCAGCATTTT
CDR3 protein: CSAGEYSNQPQHF

V gene: TRBV11-2
clone size: NA
D gene: NA
J gene: TRBJ2-7
CDR3 DNA: TGTGCCAGCAGCTTAAACTACGAGCAGTACTTC
CDR3 protein: CASSLNYEQYF

V gene: TRBV20-1
clone size: NA
D gene: NA
J gene: TRBJ2-3
CDR3 DNA: TGCAGTGCTAGAGATATGGCTCACCACACAGATACGCAGTATTTT
CDR3 protein: CSARDMAHHTDTQYF

V gene: TRBV27
clone size: medium-sized
D gene: TRBD2
J gene: TRBJ2-5
CDR3 DNA: TGTGCCAGCACCTCTCGGGGGGGGCGCCAAGAGACCCAGTACTTC
CDR3 protein: CASTSRGGRQETQYF

V gene: TRBV5-1
clone size: NA
D gene: TRBD2
J gene: TRBJ2-3
CDR3 DNA: TGCGCCAGCAGCTTGGTGACGGGGGGGCCAATTACAGATACGCAGTATTTT
CDR3 protein: CASSLVTGGPITDTQYF

V gene: TRBV12-3/TRBV12-4
clone size: few
D gene: NA
J gene: TRBJ1-1
CDR3 DNA: TGTGCCAGCAGCCATGTTCCAGTGAACACTGAAGCTTTCTTT
CDR3 protein: CASSHVPVNTEAFF

V gene: TRBV14
clone size: NA
D gene: TRBD2
J gene: TRBJ2-3
CDR3 DNA: TGTGCCAGCAGCATTCTAGCGGTTACAGATACGCAGTATTTT
CDR3 protein: CASSILAVTDTQYF

V gene: TRBV20-1
clone size: NA
D gene: NA
J gene: TRBJ2-1
CDR3 DNA: TGCAGCGCCACCGGGACCCCACAATACAATGAGCAGTTCTTC
CDR3 protein: CSATGTPQYNEQFF

V gene: TRBV28
clone size: medium-sized
D gene: TRBD1
J gene: TRBJ2-3
CDR3 DNA: TGTGCCAGCAGTTTATTGTGGGACAGAAGCACAGATACGCAGTATTTT
CDR3 protein: CASSLLWDRSTDTQYF

V gene: TRBV20-1
clone size: few
D gene: NA
J gene: TRBJ2-3
CDR3 DNA: TGCAGTGCTCCCCTAGGGACAGCGGGGTGGGTTCCTTCTAGCACAGATACGCAGTATTTT
CDR3 protein: CSAPLGTAGWVPSSTDTQYF

V gene: TRBV29-1
clone size: NA
D gene: TRBD2
J gene: TRBJ2-5
CDR3 DNA: TGCAGCACCGAGGCGACTAGCGGGAGCAACCAAGAGACCCAGTACTTC
CDR3 protein: CSTEATSGSNQETQYF

V gene: TRBV5-1
clone size: NA
D gene: TRBD1
J gene: TRBJ1-5
CDR3 DNA: TGCGCCAGCAGCTTGGGGGACAGATACAATCAGCCCCAGCATTTT
CDR3 protein: CASSLGDRYNQPQHF

V gene: TRBV19
clone size: medium-sized
D gene: NA
J gene: TRBJ2-3
CDR3 DNA: TGTGCCAGTAGTATGGGTTGGCTTGATACGCAGTATTTT
CDR3 protein: CASSMGWLDTQYF

V gene: TRBV25-1
clone size: NA
D gene: TRBD1
J gene: TRBJ2-7
CDR3 DNA: TGTGCCAGCAGTGAGGGACAGGGCCTCTACGAGCAGTACTTC
CDR3 protein: CASSEGQGLYEQYF

V gene: TRBV19
clone size: NA
D gene: NA
J gene: TRBJ2-1
CDR3 DNA: TGTGCCAGTAAAGAGAGCTCCTACAATGAGCAGTTCTTC
CDR3 protein: CASKESSYNEQFF

V gene: TRBV19
clone size: NA
D gene: TRBD2
J gene: TRBJ2-5
CDR3 DNA: TGTGCCAGTAGTTCCAGGCGGGGGGGACAAGAGACCCAGTACTTC
CDR3 protein: CASSSRRGGQETQYF

V gene: TRBV7-9
clone size: NA
D gene: NA
J gene: TRBJ1-1
CDR3 DNA: TGTGCCAGCAGCCCGGACCTCCCAAGCACTGAAGCTTTCTTT
CDR3 protein: CASSPDLPSTEAFF